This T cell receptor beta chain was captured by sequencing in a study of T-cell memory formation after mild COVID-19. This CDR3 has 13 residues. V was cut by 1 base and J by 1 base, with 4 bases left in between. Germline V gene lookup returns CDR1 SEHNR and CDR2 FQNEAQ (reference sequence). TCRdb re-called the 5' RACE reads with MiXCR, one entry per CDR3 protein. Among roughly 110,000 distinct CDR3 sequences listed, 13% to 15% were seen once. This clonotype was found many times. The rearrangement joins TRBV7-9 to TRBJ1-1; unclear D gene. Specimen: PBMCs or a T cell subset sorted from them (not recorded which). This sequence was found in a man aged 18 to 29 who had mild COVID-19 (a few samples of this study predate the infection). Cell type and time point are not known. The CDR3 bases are TGTGCCAGCAGCTTAGGTCGGAACACTGAAGCTTTCTTT. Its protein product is CASSLGRNTEAFF. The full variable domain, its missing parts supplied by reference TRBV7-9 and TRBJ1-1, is DTGVSQNPRHKITKRGQNVTFRCDPISEHNRLYWYRQTLGQGPEFLTYFQNEAQLEKSRLLSDRFSAERPKGSFSTLEIQRTEQGDSAMYLCASSLGRNTEAFFGQGTRLTVV.